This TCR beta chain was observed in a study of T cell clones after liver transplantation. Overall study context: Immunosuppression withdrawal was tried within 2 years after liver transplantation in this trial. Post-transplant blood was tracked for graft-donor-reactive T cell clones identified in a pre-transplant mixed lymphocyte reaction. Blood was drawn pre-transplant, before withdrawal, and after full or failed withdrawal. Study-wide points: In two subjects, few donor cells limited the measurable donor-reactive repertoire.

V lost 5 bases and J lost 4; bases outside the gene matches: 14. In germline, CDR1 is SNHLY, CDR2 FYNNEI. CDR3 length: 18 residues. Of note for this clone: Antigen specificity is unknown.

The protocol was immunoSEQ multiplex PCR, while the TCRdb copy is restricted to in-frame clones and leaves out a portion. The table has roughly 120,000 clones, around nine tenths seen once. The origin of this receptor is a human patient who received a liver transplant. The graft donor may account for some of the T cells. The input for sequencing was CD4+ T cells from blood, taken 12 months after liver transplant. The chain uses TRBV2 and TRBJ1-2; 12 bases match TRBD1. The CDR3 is CASSPSTGTGGFFYGYTF. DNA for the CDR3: TGTGCCAGCAGTCCATCCACCGGGACAGGGGGCTTTTTCTATGGCTACACCTTC.